Presented here are 17 T cell receptor beta chains from one specimen sequenced in a study of shared clonotypes between healthy human individuals. Clones were read by immunoSEQ multiplex PCR, and TCRdb kept only the in-frame ones, dropping some. This sample has 400,000 to 500,000 clones, with about 82% found just once. Sequenced input: PBMCs. These receptors all come from a woman between 40 and 55 years old in good health. Some clones in this sample may be carry-over from other donors' samples.

This clone came up once. V gene TRBV7-9 combines with J gene TRBJ2-4; D is uncertain. The CDR3 contains 14 residues. Germline V gene data show CDR1 as SEHNR and CDR2 as FQNEAQ (reference sequence). V was clipped by 3 bases and J by 2 bases, with 8 bases between them. CDR3 loop: CASSFEGTKNIQYF. Here the CDR3 DNA reads TGTGCCAGCAGCTTTGAAGGTACCAAAAACATTCAGTACTTC.

The chain links TRBV28 to TRBJ2-7, with 8 bases identical to TRBD2. The CDR3 is 15 residues long. CDR1 MDHEN and CDR2 SYDVKM come from the germline V gene. V was pared by 3 bases and J by 1 base, with 5 bases of the junction left unmatched. CDR3 residues: CASSFSTSGSYEQYF. The CDR3 coding sequence is TGTGCCAGCAGTTTTAGCACTAGCGGATCCTACGAGCAGTACTTC.

The chain is built from TRBV29-1 and TRBJ1-1; D call uncertain. The CDR3 is 13 amino acids. Trimming took off 6 bases at V and 1 base at J, with 12 bases between the two ends. Germline V lookup: CDR1 SQVTM, CDR2 ANQGSEA. The CDR3 coding sequence is TGCAGCGTAACAGAAAATTCGAACACTGAAGCTTTCTTT. Its protein is CSVTENSNTEAFF.

The genes are TRBV2 and TRBJ2-1; 7 bases are shared with TRBD1. The germline CDR1 and CDR2 sequences are SNHLY and FYNNEI. The trim removed 7 bases at V and 6 bases at J, leaving 9 bases unmatched. This CDR3 has 14 amino acids. Here the CDR3 DNA reads TGTGCCAGCAACGACAGGGAATCGGGCAATGAGCAGTTCTTC. Protein product: CASNDRESGNEQFF.

This chain connects TRBV27 to TRBJ2-7, with 7 bases identical to TRBD2. Germline-derived CDR1 and CDR2 are MNHEY and SMNVEV (reference sequence). The trim removed 6 bases at V and 2 bases at J, leaving 16 bases unmatched. The CDR3 length is 17 residues. The CDR3 reads CASSQKPPSGTTYEQYF. CDR3 in DNA: TGTGCCAGCAGCCAAAAGCCCCCTAGCGGCACCACCTACGAGCAGTACTTC.

The CDR3 is CASSIGIGANTGELFF. DNA of the CDR3: TGTGCCAGTAGTATAGGTATAGGAGCGAACACCGGGGAGCTGTTTTTT. This chain joins TRBV19 and TRBJ2-2; the D is unclear. Trimming took off 1 base at V and 0 bases at J, with 9 bases between the two ends. CDR1 LNHDA and CDR2 SQIVND come from the germline V gene (reference sequence). The CDR3 length is 16 residues. Variable domain in full (rest from reference TRBV19 and TRBJ2-2): DGGITQSPKYLFRKEGQNVTLSCEQNLNHDAMYWYRQDPGQGLRLIYYSQIVNDFQKGDIAEGYSVSREKKESFPLTVTSAQKNPTAFYLCASSIGIGANTGELFFGEGSRLTVL.

The rearrangement uses TRBV18 and TRBJ1-3, with D perhaps TRBD1 (6 bases). Germline lookup yields CDR1 KGHSH and CDR2 LQKENI. The CDR3 has 19 residues. Trimming stripped 4 bases from V and 0 bases from J, with 22 bases between. For the CDR3, the DNA is TGTGCCAGCTCACTCGGGCGGACAGCGGTTAAGTTCTCTGGAAACACCATATATTTT. The encoded protein is CASSLGRTAVKFSGNTIYF.

The V and J genes are TRBV4-3 and TRBJ2-7; D call uncertain. V lost 0 bases, J lost 3 bases, and 12 bases lay in between. Looked up from germline, CDR1 is LGHNA and CDR2 is YSLEER. This CDR3 is 15 amino acids long. The CDR3 loop reads CASSQDLWDDYEQYF. CDR3 DNA sequence: TGCGCCAGCAGCCAAGATCTTTGGGATGACTACGAGCAGTACTTC.

This clone was detected only a few times. The gene calls are TRBV6-1 and TRBJ1-1; a weak D match, TRBD1 (6 bases). The CDR3 totals 12 residues. V lost 11 bases to trimming and J lost 0 bases, with 10 bases between them. Per the germline V gene, CDR1 is MNHNS and CDR2 is SASEGT. In DNA, the CDR3 is TGTGCCTCCAGGGACATGAACACTGAAGCTTTCTTT. Translation: CASRDMNTEAFF.

This sequence joins TRBV19 and TRBJ2-2; TRBD2 might be the D (6 bases). From germline, CDR1 is LNHDA and CDR2 SQIVND (reference sequence). This CDR3 contains 15 residues. The V gene lost 4 bases and the J gene lost 5 bases, with 14 bases spanning the gap. The CDR3 reads CASSSGAGYTGELFF. DNA for the CDR3: TGTGCCAGTAGTAGTGGGGCGGGATATACCGGGGAGCTGTTTTTT.

CDR3 residues: CASSARRKTEKETQYF. The CDR3 DNA sequence: TGTGCCAGCAGCGCCCGCCGTAAGACAGAAAAAGAGACCCAGTACTTC. The J gene is TRBJ2-5, the V gene TRBV11-2, with D perhaps matching TRBD1 (5 bases). Germline-derived CDR1 and CDR2 are SGHAT and FQNNGV. V lost 5 bases and J lost 3, with 19 bases in between. The CDR3 is 16 amino acids.

The sample holds many counts of this clone. The chain has TRBV19 and TRBJ2-7; 12 bases match TRBD2. The CDR3 is 16 residues long. V was pared by 5 bases and J by 3 bases, with 8 bases of the junction left unmatched. CDR1 and CDR2 (germline): LNHDA, SQIVND (reference sequence). CDR3 nucleotides: TGTGCCAGTAGTGCCGAGACTAGCGGGAGATTCTACGAGCAGTACTTC. Translating gives CASSAETSGRFYEQYF. The full variable domain, with the rest looked up from reference TRBV19 and TRBJ2-7, is DGGITQSPKYLFRKEGQNVTLSCEQNLNHDAMYWYRQDPGQGLRLIYYSQIVNDFQKGDIAEGYSVSREKKESFPLTVTSAQKNPTAFYLCASSAETSGRFYEQYFGPGTRLTVT.

V usage is TRBV6-5 and J usage is TRBJ2-5, with 8 bases fitting TRBD1. The CDR3 has 13 residues. V was clipped by 6 bases and J by 5 bases; unmatched bases: 5. Germline V gene sequence: CDR1 MNHEY, CDR2 SVGAGI. This CDR3 is CASSRGRAETQYF. Here the CDR3 DNA reads TGTGCCAGCAGCAGGGGGCGGGCGGAGACCCAGTACTTC.

This clone occurred a few times. The rearrangement links TRBV6-6 to TRBJ1-5; D is unresolved. Trimming removed 8 bases at V and 4 bases at J, with 12 bases between. Per germline, CDR1 MNHNY and CDR2 SVGAGI (reference sequence). This CDR3 spans 13 amino acids. CDR3 protein: CASAPGTNQPQHF. The CDR3 DNA reads as TGTGCCAGCGCCCCCGGCACGAATCAGCCCCAGCATTTT.

This clone was counted between two and nine times. V is TRBV5-1 and J is TRBJ2-5; no clear D. V was shortened by 1 base and J by 1 base, with 11 bases between the two germline ends. This CDR3 spans 15 amino acids. Germline CDR1 is SGHRS and CDR2 is YFSETQ. CDR3 bases: TGCGCCAGCAGCTTGTCCCCGTTGGGCCAAGAGACCCAGTACTTC. Translation gives CASSLSPLGQETQYF.

This clone appeared a single time. The chain joins TRBV5-1 to TRBJ1-1; D is possibly TRBD1 (6 bases). The V gene's germline CDR1 is SGHRS and CDR2 YFSETQ. Trimming removed 4 bases from V and 4 bases from J, with 14 bases in between. There are 14 residues in the CDR3. The CDR3 spells CASSPEEGGTEAFF. CDR3 bases: TGCGCCAGCAGCCCGGAGGAGGGGGGCACTGAAGCTTTCTTT. Supplemented by reference TRBV5-1 and TRBJ1-1, the full variable domain reads KAGVTQTPRYLIKTRGQQVTLSCSPISGHRSVSWYQQTPGQGLQFLFEYFSETQRNKGNFPGRFSGRQFSNSRSEMNVSTLELGDSALYLCASSPEEGGTEAFFGQGTRLTVV.

The chain uses TRBV19 and TRBJ1-1; the D is unclear. The germline V gene has CDR1 LNHDA and CDR2 SQIVND (reference sequence). The length of the CDR3 is 15 residues. The V gene lost 2 bases and the J gene lost 0 bases, with 10 bases spanning the gap. CDR3 amino acids: CASSIYPDMNTEAFF. The CDR3 DNA reads TGTGCCAGTAGTATATACCCCGACATGAACACTGAAGCTTTCTTT.